The 17 T cell receptor beta chains in this list originate from one sample, sequenced in a study of CD8+ T cells in alopecia areata. The treatment: oral pan-JAK inhibitor, 5-10 mg twice daily. Extracted from the samples, RNA was reverse transcribed into cDNA to serve as the sequencing template. Generated by immunoSEQ multiplex PCR, the TCRdb table keeps only in-frame clones and is missing some. The table shows 150,000 or so clones, with 86% occurring only once. Specimen: CD8+ T cells sorted from blood, collected at week 4, from a patient treated with tofacitinib. The source of these receptors is a human donor with alopecia areata.

Here the CDR3 DNA reads TGTGCCAGCAGCGTTACAGGGGTGGCTGAAGCTTTCTTT. It specifies CASSVTGVAEAFF. The rearrangement joins TRBV9 to TRBJ1-1, with 7 bases identical to TRBD1. Per germline, CDR1 SGDLS and CDR2 YYNGEE. With V trimmed by 2 bases and J by 6 bases, 4 bases remained unmatched. The CDR3 runs 13 residues.

This clone was observed once. The V gene is TRBV5-1, the J gene TRBJ2-7, with 7 bases aligning to TRBD1. The germline V gene encodes CDR1 SGHRS and CDR2 YFSETQ. V dropped 0 bases and J dropped 3; count of bases not matched to a gene: 6. The CDR3 is 15 residues long. The CDR3 DNA reads as TGCGCCAGCAGCTTGGAGGGGACAGCGTACTACGAGCAGTACTTC. As protein: CASSLEGTAYYEQYF.

CDR3 DNA sequence: TGTGCCAGCAGCTACTCCTCGGGACAGGACTACGAGCAGTACTTC. Amino acids: CASSYSSGQDYEQYF. J is TRBJ2-7 and V is TRBV7-9; 8 bases fit TRBD1. Per the germline V gene, CDR1 is SEHNR and CDR2 is FQNEAQ (reference sequence). The CDR3 sequence is 15 residues long. V lost 4 bases to trimming and J lost 3 bases; unmatched junction nucleotides: 8.

This clone was observed a single time. The rearrangement joins TRBV29-1 to TRBJ2-1, with D unresolved. CDR3 size: 13 residues. The V end was cut by 6 bases, the J end by 5 bases, with 14 bases between. The germline gives CDR1 SQVTM, CDR2 ANQGSEA. The CDR3, as DNA: TGCAGCGTGTTTCGCGACTTCGACAATGAGCAGTTCTTC. This translates into CSVFRDFDNEQFF.

The CDR3 region is CASSLPPGTTTGELFF. DNA of the CDR3: TGTGCCAGCAGCCTACCTCCCGGGACTACCACCGGGGAGCTGTTTTTT. This chain links TRBV27 with TRBJ2-2; 7 positions match TRBD2. The V and J ends lost 6 bases and 4 bases, in that order; junction bases with no gene match: 11. This CDR3 spans 16 amino acids. CDR1 and CDR2 from the germline V gene are MNHEY and SMNVEV (reference sequence).

This clone was seen only once. This rearrangement joins TRBV4-2 to TRBJ2-1; the D gene could be TRBD1 or TRBD2 (6 bases each). Between the trimmed V and J ends, which lost 0 bases and 4 bases, there was a span of 16 bases. The CDR3 length is 17 residues. Germline CDR1 is LGHNA and CDR2 is YNFKEQ. The CDR3: CASSQDLPGAPYNEQFF. The CDR3 DNA reads as TGTGCCAGCAGCCAAGATCTTCCGGGGGCCCCATACAATGAGCAGTTCTTC.

This clone has only a few counts. The chain combines TRBV7-3 with TRBJ2-2; possibly TRBD2 for D (6 bases). V lost 5 bases and J lost 6, with 19 bases in between. Germline V CDR1 and CDR2: SGHTA, FQGTGA. The CDR3 has 16 amino acids. The CDR3 protein is CASSPQLVRGAGELFF. As DNA, the CDR3 is TGTGCCAGCAGCCCCCAATTGGTGCGGGGTGCCGGGGAGCTGTTTTTT.

The chain is built from TRBV2 and TRBJ1-1; 7 bases line up with TRBD1. Germline V gene data show CDR1 as SNHLY and CDR2 as FYNNEI. This CDR3 contains 15 residues. Trimming cost V 8 bases and J 1 base; bases outside gene matches: 10. The CDR3: CASGTARSRNTEAFF. CDR3 DNA sequence: TGTGCCAGCGGGACAGCCAGATCACGGAACACTGAAGCTTTCTTT. The full variable domain, with the rest looked up from reference TRBV2 and TRBJ1-1, is EPEVTQTPSHQVTQMGQEVILRCVPISNHLYFYWYRQILGQKVEFLVSFYNNEISEKSEIFDDQFSVERPDGSNFTLKIRSTKLEDSAMYFCASGTARSRNTEAFFGQGTRLTVV.

The chain recombines TRBV6-5 with TRBJ2-1; weak D call: TRBD2 (5 bases). CDR1 and CDR2 from the germline V gene are MNHEY and SVGAGI. The CDR3 is made up of 13 amino acids. Trimming cost V 4 bases and J 8 bases, with 12 bases left between them. The CDR3 nucleotides read TGTGCCAGCAGTTCTGAGGGCATGGATGAGCAGTTCTTC. Amino acid sequence: CASSSEGMDEQFF.

The chain uses TRBV19 and TRBJ2-1; no definite D call. The CDR3 spans 12 residues. Trimming took 5 bases from V and 4 from J, leaving 6 bases between them. CDR1 and CDR2 from the germline V gene are LNHDA and SQIVND (reference sequence). The CDR3 DNA reads as TGTGCCAGTAGTTCCGGATACAATGAGCAGTTCTTC. Translating gives CASSSGYNEQFF.

The chain links TRBV9 to TRBJ2-2; D gene uncertain. This CDR3 is 15 amino acids long. CDR1 is SGDLS, CDR2 YYNGEE, per germline. V was shortened by 0 bases and J by 5 bases, with 11 bases between the two germline ends. The CDR3 reads CASSVDRARTGELFF. CDR3 nucleotide sequence: TGTGCCAGCAGCGTAGACCGGGCGAGGACCGGGGAGCTGTTTTTT.

The chain couples TRBV6-1 to TRBJ2-1, with D tentatively TRBD1 (5 bases). The V end lost 4 bases, the J end lost 3 bases, and 19 bases lay between the germline ends. The CDR3 totals 17 residues. Per germline, CDR1 MNHNS and CDR2 SASEGT. CDR3 sequence reads: CASSAQGGAPDYNEQFF. The CDR3 DNA sequence: TGTGCCAGCAGTGCGCAGGGTGGGGCCCCCGACTACAATGAGCAGTTCTTC.

V usage is TRBV6-5 and J usage is TRBJ1-1; D not certain. V lost 2 bases to trimming and J lost 1 base, with 5 bases between them. CDR3 size: 13 residues. Germline assignment: CDR1 MNHEY and CDR2 SVGAGI. The CDR3 sequence: CASSYSQNTEAFF. CDR3 nucleotide sequence: TGTGCCAGCAGTTACAGCCAGAACACTGAAGCTTTCTTT.

The chain is built from TRBV9 and TRBJ1-4; the D gene is possibly TRBD1 (5 bases). CDR1 SGDLS and CDR2 YYNGEE come from the germline V gene. V was pared by 3 bases and J by 7 bases, with 16 bases between. The CDR3 has 15 amino acids. The CDR3 DNA reads as TGTGCCAGCAGCGAAGAGGGGAGGGGTACTGAAAAACTGTTTTTT. It is translated as CASSEEGRGTEKLFF.

The chain couples TRBV11-2 to TRBJ2-6; D is uncertain. The length of the CDR3 is 14 residues. Per the germline V gene, CDR1 is SGHAT and CDR2 is FQNNGV. V shed 10 bases and J shed 0 bases, with 10 bases lying between them. CDR3 residues: CATLGASGANVLTF. The DNA for the CDR3 is TGTGCCACCCTTGGCGCCTCTGGGGCCAACGTCCTGACTTTC.

This clone has just one count. The V and J genes are TRBV19 and TRBJ1-1, with D perhaps matching TRBD1 (5 bases). Per germline, CDR1 LNHDA and CDR2 SQIVND (reference sequence). The CDR3 runs 15 residues. Trimming removed 3 bases at V and 0 bases at J, with 11 bases between. Here the CDR3 reads CASSMVWGMNTEAFF. Here the CDR3 DNA reads TGTGCCAGTAGTATGGTTTGGGGCATGAACACTGAAGCTTTCTTT.

CDR3 region: CATSREVIGLAGGSNEQFF. For the CDR3, the DNA is TGTGCCACCAGCAGGGAGGTCATTGGACTAGCGGGGGGTAGCAATGAGCAGTTCTTC. This rearrangement joins TRBV15 to TRBJ2-1, with 14 bases identical to TRBD2. The V and J ends lost 3 bases and 6 bases, in that order; junction bases with no gene match: 13. Germline V CDR1 and CDR2: LNHNV, YYDKDF (reference sequence). This CDR3 has 19 residues.